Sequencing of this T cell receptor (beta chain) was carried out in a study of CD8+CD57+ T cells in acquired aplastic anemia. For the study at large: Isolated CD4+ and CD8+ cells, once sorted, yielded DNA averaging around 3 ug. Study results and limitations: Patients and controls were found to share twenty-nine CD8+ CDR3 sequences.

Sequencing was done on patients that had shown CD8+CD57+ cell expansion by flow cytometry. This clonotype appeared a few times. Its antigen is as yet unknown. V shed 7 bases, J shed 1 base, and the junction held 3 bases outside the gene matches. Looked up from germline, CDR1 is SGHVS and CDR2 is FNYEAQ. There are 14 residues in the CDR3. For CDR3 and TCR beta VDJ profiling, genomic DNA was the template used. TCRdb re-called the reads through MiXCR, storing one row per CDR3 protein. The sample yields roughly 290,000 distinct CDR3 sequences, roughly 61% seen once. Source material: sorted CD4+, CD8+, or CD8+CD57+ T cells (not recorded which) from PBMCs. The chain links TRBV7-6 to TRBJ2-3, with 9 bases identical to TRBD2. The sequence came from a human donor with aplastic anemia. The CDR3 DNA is TGTGCCAGCATGGCGGGGGGGGGCACAGATACGCAGTATTTT. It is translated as CASMAGGGTDTQYF.